This TCR beta chain came from a study of molecular identifiers for immune sequencing clone quantification (dated by TCRdb to between 2017 and 2018). Regarding the study in general: For a replicate experiment, RNA from roughly 18,000 or 92,000 naive CD8 T cells was divided into five aliquots, and four of the five aliquots were sequenced. CD8 T cells were used in a methods study to benchmark molecular-identifier clustering-based TCR repertoire sequencing (MIDCIRS) and TCR RNA copy counting. What the study reported, not specific to this receptor: Spiked-in Jurkat TCR RNA equal to a single cell's worth was reported to be detectable even within one million naive CD8 T cells. In CMV-specific effector cells, clones with more than 20 RNA copies accounted for over 99% of molecules, whereas in naive cells such clones accounted for under 1%. Modeling indicated about three TCR RNA copies recovered per cell, compared with about 10 by digital PCR, which implies a capture efficiency of 25% to 35%. The naive libraries included spiked-in Jurkat TCR RNA (approximately ten copies' worth), and this RNA is not part of the donor repertoire. Without barcode sub-clustering, chimeric consensus sequences inflated TCR diversity; chimeras reached as high as 47%. The sizes of highly expanded clones could end up underestimated when identical TCR molecules share a barcode.

Libraries of naive CD8 T cells were built from anywhere between about 20,000 and 1,000,000 sorted cells, with 10%, 30% or 50% of the purified RNA used. Naive CD8 T cells were FACS-sorted as CD8+CD4-CCR7+CD45RA+ on a BD FACSAria II into RLT Plus buffer. To test detection sensitivity, Jurkat RNA equivalent to more than 9 TCR copies was spiked into samples of roughly 20,000-1,100,000 naive CD8 T cells. Enrichment of CD8 T cells was done with RosetteSep CD8+ T Cell Enrichment Cocktail plus Ficoll-Paque, and ACK red cell lysis came afterward. The CDR3 contains 14 residues, cysteine and phenylalanine counted. This entry keeps only the CDR3 DNA: 42 bases, framed from base 1. CDR1 and CDR2 are drawn from the germline V gene: LGHNA, YSLEER. The V end loses 4 bases and the J end loses 9 bases, and a stretch of 15 bases separates them. The method behind the library was PCR. Data came from an Illumina HiSeq 4000. Bulk TCR libraries were made following a previously described method, with the TCR primers given in Table S5. Purification of total RNA was performed with the Qiagen AllPrep DNA/RNA kit. Before any analysis, reads coming from multiple sequencing runs of the same library were combined into one pool. In the source study's methods: Only reads with exact TCR constant sequence were kept, trimmed to 150 nt, and grouped by their 12-nt molecular barcodes. Within each barcode group, reads were sub-clustered at a 15% Levenshtein threshold, and quality-weighted consensus sequences were built per RNA molecule. Non-functional sequences were excluded, and lower-count sequences lying one edit away from another sequence were also excluded. Based on fitting two negative binomial distributions, any barcode sub-cluster with under 20% of the maximum read count was discarded. TCRdb redid the processing of the public reads, applying fastp at Q25 and MiXCR, and retained in-frame beta chains. CDR3 protein sequences are deduplicated, and each keeps its most common genes and DNA. The V and J calls were not made by the authors but by TCRdb's processing. The sample table contains more than 9,500 distinct CDR3 sequences; only one count was recorded for roughly 18% of them. The ten largest account for 1.3% to 1.5% of the sample.

As concerns this clonotype: Its cognate antigen has yet to be identified. A read error is possible here, since a much larger clone lies one base away.

The specimen was naive CD8+ T cells from blood, with Jurkat cell RNA spiked in. The intended sense of this specimen's cell subset or site label: FACS-sorted CD8+CD4-CCR7+CD45RA+ naive T cells. This clonotype was obtained from a human donor in good health. Some libraries in this study had Jurkat cell RNA spiked in. The V and J genes are TRBV4-3 and TRBJ2-2; no D gene is confidently identified. The bases are TGCGCCAGCAGCCCGATGCCTGGGTTCCGGGAGCTGTTTTTT. Its protein reads: CASSPMPGFRELFF.